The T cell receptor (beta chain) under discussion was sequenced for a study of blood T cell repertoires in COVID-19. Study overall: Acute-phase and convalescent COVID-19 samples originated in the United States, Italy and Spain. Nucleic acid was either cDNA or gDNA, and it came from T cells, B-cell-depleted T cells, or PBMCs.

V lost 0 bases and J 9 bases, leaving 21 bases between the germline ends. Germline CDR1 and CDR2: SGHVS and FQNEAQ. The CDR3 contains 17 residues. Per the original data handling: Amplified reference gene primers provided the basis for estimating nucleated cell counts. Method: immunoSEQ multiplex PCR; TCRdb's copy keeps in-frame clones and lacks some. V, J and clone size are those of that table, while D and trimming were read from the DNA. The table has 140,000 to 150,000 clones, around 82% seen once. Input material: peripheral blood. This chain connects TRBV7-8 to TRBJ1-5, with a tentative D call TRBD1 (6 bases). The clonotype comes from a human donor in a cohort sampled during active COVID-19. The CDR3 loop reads CASSLALTAARGTPQHF. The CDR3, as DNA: TGTGCCAGCAGCTTAGCCCTTACGGCCGCCAGGGGTACGCCCCAGCATTTT. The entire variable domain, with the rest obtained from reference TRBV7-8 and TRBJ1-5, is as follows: GAGVSQSPRYKVAKRGQDVALRCDPISGHVSLFWYQQALGQGPEFLTYFQNEAQLDKSGLPSDRFFAERPEGSVSTLKIQRTQQEDSAVYLCASSLALTAARGTPQHFGDGTRLSIL.